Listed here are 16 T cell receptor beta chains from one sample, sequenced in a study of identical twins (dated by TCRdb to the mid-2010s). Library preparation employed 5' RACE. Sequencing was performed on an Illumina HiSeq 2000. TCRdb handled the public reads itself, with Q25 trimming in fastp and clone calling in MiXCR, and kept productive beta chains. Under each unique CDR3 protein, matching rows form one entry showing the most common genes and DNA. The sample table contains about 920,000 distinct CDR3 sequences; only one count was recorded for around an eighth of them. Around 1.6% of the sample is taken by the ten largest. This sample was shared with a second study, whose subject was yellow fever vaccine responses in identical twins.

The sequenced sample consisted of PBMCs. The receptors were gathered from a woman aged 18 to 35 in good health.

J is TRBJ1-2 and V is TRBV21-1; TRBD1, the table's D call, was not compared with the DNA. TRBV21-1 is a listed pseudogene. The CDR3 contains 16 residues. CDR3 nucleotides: TGTGCCAGCAGCAAAGGGGGACAGGCTAGCGACTATGGCTACACCTTC. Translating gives CASSKGGQASDYGYTF.

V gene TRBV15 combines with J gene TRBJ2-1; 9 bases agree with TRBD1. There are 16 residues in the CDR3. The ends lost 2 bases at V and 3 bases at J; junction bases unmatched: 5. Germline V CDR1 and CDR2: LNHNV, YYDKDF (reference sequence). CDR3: CATSRPGTGIYNEQFF. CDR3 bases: TGTGCCACCAGCAGACCTGGGACAGGGATCTACAATGAGCAGTTCTTC. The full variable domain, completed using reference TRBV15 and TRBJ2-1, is DAMVIQNPRYQVTQFGKPVTLSCSQTLNHNVMYWYQQKSSQAPKLLFHYYDKDFNNEADTPDNFQSRRPNTSFCFLDIRSPGLGDTAMYLCATSRPGTGIYNEQFFGPGTRLTVL.

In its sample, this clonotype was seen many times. In nucleotides, the CDR3 is TGCAGTGCTAGAGCCCAGACAGGGAGCACAGATACGCAGTATTTT. Translating it yields CSARAQTGSTDTQYF. V is TRBV20-1 and J is TRBJ2-3, with 7 nucleotides matching TRBD1. CDR3 length: 15 amino acids. CDR1 DFQATT and CDR2 SNEGSKA come from the germline V gene (reference sequence). The V and J ends lost 1 base and 0 bases, in that order; junction bases with no gene match: 4.

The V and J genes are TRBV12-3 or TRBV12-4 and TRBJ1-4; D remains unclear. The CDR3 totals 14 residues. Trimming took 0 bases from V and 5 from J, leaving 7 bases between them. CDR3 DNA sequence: TGTGCCAGCAGTTTAGCCACCCTAAATGAAAAACTGTTTTTT. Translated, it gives CASSLATLNEKLFF.

This CDR3 reads CASSPQGYEAFF. Written as DNA, the CDR3 is TGTGCCAGCAGCCCTCAGGGCTATGAAGCTTTCTTT. The J gene is TRBJ1-1, the V gene TRBV7-9; maybe TRBD1 (5 bases). Germline CDR1 reads SEHNR; CDR2 reads FQNEAQ (reference sequence). V lost 5 bases and J lost 7, with 11 bases in between. The CDR3 is 12 residues long.

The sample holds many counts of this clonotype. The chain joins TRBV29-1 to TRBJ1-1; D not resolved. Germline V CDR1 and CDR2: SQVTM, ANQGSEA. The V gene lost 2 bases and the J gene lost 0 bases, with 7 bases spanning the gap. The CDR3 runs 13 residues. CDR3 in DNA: TGCAGCGTTGAAAGTCAGATGAACACTGAAGCTTTCTTT. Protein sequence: CSVESQMNTEAFF.

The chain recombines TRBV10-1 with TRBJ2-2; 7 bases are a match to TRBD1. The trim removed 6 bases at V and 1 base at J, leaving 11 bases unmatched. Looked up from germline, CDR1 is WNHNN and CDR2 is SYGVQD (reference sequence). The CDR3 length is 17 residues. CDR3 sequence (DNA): TGCGCCAGCAGCACAGTACCGGGACAGTGGAACACCGGGGAGCTGTTTTTT. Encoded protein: CASSTVPGQWNTGELFF.

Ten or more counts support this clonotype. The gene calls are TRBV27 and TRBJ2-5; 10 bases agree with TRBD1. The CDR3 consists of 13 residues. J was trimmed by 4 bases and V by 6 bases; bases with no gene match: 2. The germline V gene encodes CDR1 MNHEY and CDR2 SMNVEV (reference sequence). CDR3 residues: CASSRQGAETQYF. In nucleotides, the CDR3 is TGTGCCAGCAGCAGACAGGGGGCAGAGACCCAGTACTTC.

For the CDR3, the DNA is TGTGCCAGCTCGCCCCAGGGAACGGGGACCGGGGAGCTGTTTTTT. Its protein product is CASSPQGTGTGELFF. V is TRBV18 and J is TRBJ2-2; D may be TRBD1 or TRBD2 (5 bases each). This CDR3 comprises 15 residues. V was trimmed by 6 bases and J by 5 bases, leaving 16 bases between them. The germline gives CDR1 KGHSH, CDR2 LQKENI. The full variable domain, its missing parts supplied by reference TRBV18 and TRBJ2-2, is NAGVMQNPRHLVRRRGQEARLRCSPMKGHSHVYWYRQLPEEGLKFMVYLQKENIIDESGMPKERFSAEFPKEGPSILRIQQVVRGDSAAYFCASSPQGTGTGELFFGEGSRLTVL.

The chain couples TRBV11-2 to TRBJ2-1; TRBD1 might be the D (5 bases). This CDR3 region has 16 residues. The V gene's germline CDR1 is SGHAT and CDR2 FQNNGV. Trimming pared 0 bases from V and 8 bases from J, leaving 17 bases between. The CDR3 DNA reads TGTGCCAGCAGCTTAGAGAGGACAAATACCGCCGATGAGCAGTTCTTC. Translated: CASSLERTNTADEQFF.

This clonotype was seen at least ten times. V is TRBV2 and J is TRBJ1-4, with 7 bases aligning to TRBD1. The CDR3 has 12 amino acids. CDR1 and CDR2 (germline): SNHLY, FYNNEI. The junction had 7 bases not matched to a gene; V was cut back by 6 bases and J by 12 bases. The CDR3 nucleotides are TGTGCCAGCAGCGTGGACAGGTTAGAACTGTTTTTT. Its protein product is CASSVDRLELFF.

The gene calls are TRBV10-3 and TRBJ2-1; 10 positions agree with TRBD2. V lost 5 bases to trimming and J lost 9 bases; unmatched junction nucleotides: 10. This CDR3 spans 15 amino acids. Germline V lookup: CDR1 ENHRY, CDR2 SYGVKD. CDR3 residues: CAISPERGGRGEQFF. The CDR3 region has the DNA TGTGCCATCAGTCCAGAGCGGGGGGGCCGAGGTGAGCAGTTCTTC.

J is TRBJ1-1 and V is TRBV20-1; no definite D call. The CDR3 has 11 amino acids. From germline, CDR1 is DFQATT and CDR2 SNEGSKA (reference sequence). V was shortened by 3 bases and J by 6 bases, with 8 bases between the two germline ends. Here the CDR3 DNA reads TGCAGTGCTAGGGGGTCTCCTGAAGCTTTCTTT. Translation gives CSARGSPEAFF.

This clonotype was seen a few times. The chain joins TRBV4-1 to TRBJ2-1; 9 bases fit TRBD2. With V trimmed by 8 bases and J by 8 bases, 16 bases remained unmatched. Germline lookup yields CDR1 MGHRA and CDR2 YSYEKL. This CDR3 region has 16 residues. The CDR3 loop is CASSSPGTSIWHEQFF. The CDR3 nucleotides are TGCGCCAGCTCTTCACCCGGGACTAGCATATGGCATGAGCAGTTCTTC.

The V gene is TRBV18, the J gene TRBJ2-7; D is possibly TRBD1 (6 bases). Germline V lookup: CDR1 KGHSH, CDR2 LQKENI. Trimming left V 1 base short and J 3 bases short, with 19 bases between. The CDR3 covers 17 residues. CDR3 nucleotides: TGTGCCAGCTCACCACGGCAGAAAGCGAAGGGGGACTACGAGCAGTACGTC. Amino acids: CASSPRQKAKGDYEQYV.

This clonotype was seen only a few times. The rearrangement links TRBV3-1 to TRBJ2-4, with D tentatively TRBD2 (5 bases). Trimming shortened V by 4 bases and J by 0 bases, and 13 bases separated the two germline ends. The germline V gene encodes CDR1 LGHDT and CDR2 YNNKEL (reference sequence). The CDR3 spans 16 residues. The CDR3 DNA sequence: TGTGCCAGCAGCCCCTTTGGACTTGGAGCCAAAAACATTCAGTACTTC. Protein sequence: CASSPFGLGAKNIQYF. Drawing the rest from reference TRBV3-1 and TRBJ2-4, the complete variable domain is DTAVSQTPKYLVTQMGNDKSIKCEQNLGHDTMYWYKQDSKKFLKIMFSYNNKELIINETVPNRFSPKSPDKAHLNLHINSLELGDSAVYFCASSPFGLGAKNIQYFGAGTRLSVL.